This TCR beta chain was obtained from a study of CD8 T cells in Susac syndrome (dated 2019 in TCRdb). In terms of the full investigation: Whether CD8+ T cell activation and differentiation in Susac syndrome was antigen driven was tested using repertoire sequencing. Summary of the overall study and its limitations: The TCR sequencing and HLA analysis was acknowledged to have included a relatively small number of individuals.

High-throughput TCR beta sequencing profiled peripheral blood CD8+ and CD4+ T cells from healthy donors, Susac syndrome patients and multiple sclerosis patients. The healthy donors served as controls matched for age and sex. Bulk CD8+ and CD4+ T cells were purified by magnetic negative isolation, whereas CD8+ TEMRA cells were enriched by FACS. Blood was collected in EDTA tubes and processed within 24 hours, with PBMCs isolated through density gradient centrifugation. PBMCs intended for TCR sequencing were cryopreserved in liquid nitrogen and were subsequently thawed in a 37 degrees C water bath. Purity of sorted or isolated CD4+, CD8+ and CD8+ TEMRA cells was at least 90%. Comments on this clonotype: Its antigen target is currently unknown. There are no base qualities to consult, and no much larger clone falls within one base.

RNA was extracted using the RNeasy kit, and about 0.5 to 1 ug of the RNA was reverse transcribed with random hexamers. The immunoSEQ multiplex PCR assay, which covers 54 Vbeta and 13 Jbeta segments, was used to amplify TCR beta CDR3 regions. PCR amplification bias was corrected by using a synthetic template baseline for primer optimization and computational correction. Processing in the source paper ran as follows. Reads were annotated to V, D and J genes per IMGT and analyzed with immunoSEQ Analyzer, keeping only productive sequences. To calculate clonality, Shannon entropy was normalized by log2 of the number of productive unique sequences and then subtracted from one. For each patient and control, public and private clones were evaluated within the 100 most prevalent clones. Clones were defined as Susac-specific when absent from the healthy and MS cohorts, from roughly 1,100 published viral clones and from other ImmuneACCESS disease sequences. TCRdb reprocessing: public reads trimmed at Q25 with fastp, clones called with MiXCR, in-frame beta chains kept. Merged by CDR3 protein, the rows form single entries marked with the most common genes and DNA. These V and J calls originate from TCRdb's pipeline instead of the authors' own analysis. The sample table shows 100,000 to 150,000 distinct CDR3 sequences, and just under 95% are seen once. Of the sample, roughly 0.08% is held by the ten largest clones.

The sequencing sample was made of CD4+ T cells from PBMCs. The clonotype comes from a human donor in good health.

Here is the DNA: TGCGCCAGCGGTTTGGACAGTCCTAACTATGGCTACACCTTC. Its product reads: CASGLDSPNYGYTF. The rearrangement combines TRBV5-1 with TRBJ1-2; a weak D assignment points to TRBD1 (6 bases agree). Relative to germline, V is 7 bases shorter and J is 0 bases shorter, with 13 bases between their ends. The CDR3, cysteine through phenylalanine, is 14 amino acids long. Only the CDR3 region is kept as DNA, spanning 42 bases read in frame from base 1. CDR1 SGHRS and CDR2 YFSETQ are derived from the germline V gene. With all but the CDR3 taken from the reference TRBV5-1 and TRBJ1-2 genes, the full variable domain is: KAGVTQTPRYLIKTRGQQVTLSCSPISGHRSVSWYQQTPGQGLQFLFEYFSETQRNKGNFPGRFSGRQFSNSRSEMNVSTLELGDSALYLCASGLDSPNYGYTFGSGTRLTVV.